The source of this T cell receptor (beta chain) is a study of blood T cell repertoires in COVID-19. Study summary: From T cells, B-cell-depleted T cells, or PBMCs came the material, which was cDNA or gDNA.

Authors' analysis steps: Reference gene primer amplification gave nucleated cell count estimates. Repertoires were generated with immunoSEQ multiplex PCR, while TCRdb's copy carries only in-frame clones and drops some. V, J and clone size derive from that table, while D and trimming were established from the DNA sequence. The table records around 230,000 clones, about 88% of them present only once. What the recovered Cohort 3 donors had was two negative PCRs, clearance, or symptom resolution. The CDR3 runs to 14 residues. The trim removed 1 base at V and 5 bases at J, leaving 3 bases unmatched. CDR1 is LNHDA, CDR2 SQIVND, per germline (reference sequence).

This sequence joins TRBV19 and TRBJ2-5, with TRBD2 identical over 8 bases. The sequence came from a woman aged 25 to 39 who had recovered from COVID-19. Sample: PBMCs or T cells enriched from blood (not recorded which). CDR3 protein: CASSIAGGLETQYF. The CDR3 nucleotides are TGTGCCAGTAGTATAGCGGGGGGGCTTGAGACCCAGTACTTC.